This TCR beta chain was sequenced in a study of identical twins. Study-wide results and caveats: For zero-insertion analyses, partial confounding could come from invariant MAIT and iNKT cells. There were fewer insertions in abundant cord blood beta clonotypes, but memory repertoires showed no such pattern.

Details on this clonotype: The antigen remains undetermined.

V was pared by 6 bases and J by 6 bases, with 14 bases of the junction left unmatched. The CDR3 sequence is 16 residues long. Germline CDR1 and CDR2: SGHAT and FQNNGV. Using its own MiXCR run on the 5' RACE reads, TCRdb lists one record per CDR3 protein. The repertoire consists of nearly 250,000 distinct CDR3 sequences, with about 7% occurring once and the leading ten covering more than 3%. The data also belong to a second study, concerning yellow fever vaccine responses in identical twins.

The V gene is TRBV11-2, the J gene TRBJ2-3; 8 bases map to TRBD2. The sequence came from a woman between 18 and 29 years old in good health. The sample was memory (CD45RO+) T cells sorted from blood. CDR3 sequence: CASSQGVSGVMDTQYF. DNA of the CDR3: TGTGCCAGCAGTCAAGGGGTTAGCGGGGTTATGGATACGCAGTATTTT.